These 30 T cell receptor beta chains came from one sample sequenced in a study of T-cell reconstitution after alpha-beta-depleted transplantation in children. Researchers prepared the TCRbeta library using unique molecular identifiers, the study reports. TCRdb reanalysed the PCR reads using MiXCR and keeps one entry per CDR3 protein. In the table there are 550,000 to 800,000 distinct CDR3 sequences, around 13% of which are singletons. Source: PBMCs, taken before TCRalphabeta/CD19-depleted stem cell transplant. Receptors originate from a girl aged 2-10 years with congenital amegakaryocytic thrombocytopenia, due to receive a stem cell transplant.

V is TRBV14 and J is TRBJ1-1, with D unresolved. This CDR3 contains 14 residues. CDR1 and CDR2 (germline): SGHDN, FVKESK. V lost 0 bases and J 11 bases, leaving 16 bases between the germline ends. The CDR3 nucleotides are TGTGCCAGCAGCCAAGATACGCATCTGGCCGAGGCTTTCTTT. This gives the protein CASSQDTHLAEAFF.

At least ten counts were recorded for this clonotype. One end of the junction does not line up with germline, which may come from a read error. J is TRBJ2-7 and V is TRBV12-3 or TRBV12-4; a weak D match, TRBD1 (6 bases). This CDR3 is built from 13 residues. This chain's CDR3 is CASSRGQTYEQYF. The CDR3, as DNA: TGCGCCAGCAGCCGCGGACAGACCTACGAGCAGTACTTC.

In this sample, this clonotype turned up many times. The chain carries TRBV28 and TRBJ1-3; D gene ambiguous. The CDR3 is 17 residues long. Between the trimmed V and J ends, which lost 6 bases and 3 bases, there was a span of 21 bases. Germline values: CDR1 MDHEN, CDR2 SYDVKM. Here the CDR3 DNA reads TGTGCCAGCAGATTCCTGCGGGGTGGGCGCGTTGGAAACACCATATATTTT. Its protein product is CASRFLRGGRVGNTIYF.

The chain employs TRBV7-3 and TRBJ2-5; D is unresolved. CDR3 length equals 13 residues. The V and J ends lost 5 bases and 3 bases respectively, with 10 bases between them. Germline CDR1 and CDR2: SGHTA and FQGTGA. The CDR3 is CASSDGREETQYF. CDR3 DNA: TGTGCCAGCAGCGATGGAAGAGAAGAGACCCAGTACTTC.

This clonotype was picked up a small number of times. The rearrangement links TRBV27 to TRBJ2-3; 7 nucleotides agree with TRBD2. The CDR3 loop spans 16 amino acids. The trim removed 2 bases at V and 6 bases at J, leaving 11 bases unmatched. Germline CDR1 and CDR2: MNHEY and SMNVEV (reference sequence). CDR3 loop: CASSLRSAGAMDTQYF. CDR3 nucleotides: TGTGCCAGCAGTTTAAGGTCGGCGGGAGCTATGGATACGCAGTATTTT.

Comments on this clonotype: One base away lies a much larger clone, so this may be a sequencing read error. V is TRBV5-6 and J is TRBJ2-1, with D possibly TRBD2 on 5 matching bases. In germline, CDR1 is SGHDT, CDR2 YYEEEE. The CDR3 length is 12 residues. CDR3 sequence (DNA): TGTGCCAGCAGCTTGACTAGGCATGAGCAGTCCTTC. This codes for CASSLTRHEQSF.

V usage is TRBV11-1 and J usage is TRBJ1-1; weak D call: TRBD1 (6 bases). The V gene's germline CDR1 is SGHAT and CDR2 FQDESV (reference sequence). There are 12 residues in the CDR3. The V end lost 5 bases, the J end lost 11 bases, and 15 bases lay between the germline ends. The CDR3 DNA reads TGTGCCAGCAGCCTACTTTCAGGGGTGGCTTTCTTT. It translates to CASSLLSGVAFF. The whole variable domain, filled in from reference TRBV11-1 and TRBJ1-1, reads EAEVAQSPRYKITEKSQAVAFWCDPISGHATLYWYRQILGQGPELLVQFQDESVVDDSQLPKDRFSAERLKGVDSTLKIQPAELGDSAMYLCASSLLSGVAFFGQGTRLTVV.

The rearrangement links TRBV20-1 to TRBJ2-1; D may be TRBD2 (6 bases). This CDR3 is built from 16 residues. Germline V gives CDR1 DFQATT, CDR2 SNEGSKA (reference sequence). V was trimmed by 0 bases and J by 4 bases, leaving 16 bases between them. CDR3: CSARDPAGGEYNEQFF. The CDR3, as DNA: TGCAGTGCTAGAGACCCGGCCGGAGGGGAATACAATGAGCAGTTCTTC.

The CDR3 spells CASREGVSPLHF. The DNA of the CDR3 is TGTGCCAGCAGGGAGGGTGTCTCACCCCTCCACTTT. The gene calls are TRBV7-2 and TRBJ1-6; no clear D. The germline V gene encodes CDR1 SGHTA and CDR2 FQGNSA. CDR3 length: 12 amino acids. V gave up 6 bases and J gave up 10 bases, with 10 bases separating them.

This chain links TRBV30 with TRBJ2-7, with a tentative D call TRBD2 (5 bases). CDR1 is GTSNPN and CDR2 is SVGIG in the germline V gene (reference sequence). With 0 bases removed from V and 2 bases from J, the gap between germline ends came to 20 bases. This CDR3 has 17 residues. In nucleotides, the CDR3 is TGTGCCTGGAGTGTACCGTATGGTTTGCGGGCGACCTACGAGCAGTACTTC. Protein: CAWSVPYGLRATYEQYF. Filled out from reference TRBV30 and TRBJ2-7, the complete variable domain reads SQTIHQWPATLVQPVGSPLSLECTVEGTSNPNLYWYRQAAGRGLQLLFYSVGIGQISSEVPQNLSASRPQDRQFILSSKKLLLSDSGFYLCAWSVPYGLRATYEQYFGPGTRLTVT.

This clonotype was counted only a few times. The rearrangement joins TRBV30 to TRBJ2-4, with 7 bases identical to TRBD1. Germline CDR1 reads GTSNPN; CDR2 reads SVGIG (reference sequence). Losses at the gene ends were 1 base for V and 6 bases for J; bases not matched to a gene: 3. The CDR3 runs 13 residues. In DNA, the CDR3 is TGTGCCTGGAGTGCCGGGACAGTAAACATTCAGTACTTC. Protein: CAWSAGTVNIQYF.

This clonotype was seen repeatedly, ten times or more. The CDR3 is CASSLVGYTEAFF. The CDR3 DNA follows: TGTGCCAGCAGCTTGGTGGGATACACTGAAGCTTTCTTT. This rearrangement joins TRBV5-6 to TRBJ1-1; D call uncertain. Germline assignment: CDR1 SGHDT and CDR2 YYEEEE. V lost 0 bases and J 3 bases, leaving 6 bases between the germline ends. This CDR3 is built from 13 residues.

This clonotype occurred many times. The J gene is TRBJ2-1, the V gene TRBV7-6; a possible D gene is TRBD2 (5 bases). The CDR3 is 15 amino acids. The germline CDR1 and CDR2 sequences are SGHVS and FNYEAQ. Trimming cost V 0 bases and J 6 bases, with 12 bases left between them. The DNA for the CDR3 is TGTGCCAGCAGCTTAGCGGGAGAGTTCATCAATGAGCAGTTCTTC. Encoded protein: CASSLAGEFINEQFF.

This clonotype was counted a few times. V usage is TRBV5-1 and J usage is TRBJ1-1; D is uncertain. The V end lost 4 bases, the J end lost 0 bases, and 10 bases lay between the germline ends. The CDR3 runs to 14 residues. Per germline, CDR1 SGHRS and CDR2 YFSETQ. CDR3 residues: CASSPDHLNTEAFF. Here the CDR3 DNA reads TGCGCCAGCAGCCCGGACCATCTGAACACTGAAGCTTTCTTT.

The chain combines TRBV20-1 with TRBJ2-3; 8 nucleotides agree with TRBD2. V was pared by 0 bases and J by 3 bases, with 14 bases of the junction left unmatched. CDR1 and CDR2 (germline): DFQATT, SNEGSKA (reference sequence). This CDR3 contains 18 residues. In DNA, the CDR3 is TGCAGTGCTAGAGATATTTACTCGGGGCGCGGGGGGACAGATACGCAGTATTTT. It is translated as CSARDIYSGRGGTDTQYF.

The V and J genes are TRBV18 and TRBJ1-2; D is ambiguous. Germline V lookup: CDR1 KGHSH, CDR2 LQKENI. Trimming cost V 2 bases and J 5 bases, with 12 bases left between them. The CDR3 sequence is 14 residues long. DNA of the CDR3: TGTGCCAGCTCACCAAGTAACACAAGATATGGCTACACCTTC. As protein: CASSPSNTRYGYTF.

Details on this clonotype: A single base separates this from a much larger clone, so it may be a read error. CDR3 DNA sequence: TGTGGCAGCAGCGTAGGCCGCGCGACAGGGTCTGAAGCTTTCTTT. This translates into CGSSVGRATGSEAFF. The chain has TRBV9 and TRBJ1-1; the match to TRBD1 covers 7 bases. Per germline, CDR1 SGDLS and CDR2 YYNGEE. The CDR3 spans 15 residues.

This clonotype was found many times. The J gene is TRBJ2-1, the V gene TRBV6-1, with D perhaps TRBD2 (6 bases). This CDR3 has 16 amino acids. CDR1 and CDR2 (germline): MNHNS, SASEGT. With 9 bases removed from V and 8 bases from J, the gap between germline ends came to 26 bases. CDR3 nucleotides: TGTGCCAGTCGCTCGCTCGGGGCTCGAGGGGAGGATGAGCAGTTCTTC. It is translated as CASRSLGARGEDEQFF.

The sample holds many counts of this clonotype. The chain couples TRBV20-1 to TRBJ2-7; 11 nucleotides match TRBD2. Trimming at V came to 6 bases and at J to 2 bases, leaving 6 bases not matched to a gene. Looked up from germline, CDR1 is DFQATT and CDR2 is SNEGSKA (reference sequence). The CDR3 has 14 residues. As DNA, the CDR3 is TGCAGTGCCACTAGCGGGAGCTCCCCCTACGAGCAGTACTTC. This gives the protein CSATSGSSPYEQYF.

This clonotype appeared a few times. The chain carries TRBV7-3 and TRBJ2-2; 10 nucleotides agree with TRBD2. The V gene end was trimmed by 0 bases and the J gene end by 2 bases; junction bases not matched to a gene: 3. Germline CDR1 reads SGHTA; CDR2 reads FQGTGA. The CDR3 sequence is 17 residues long. The DNA for the CDR3 is TGTGCCAGCAGCTTAACGGGACTAGCGCCTAACACCGGGGAGCTGTTTTTT. It codes for CASSLTGLAPNTGELFF. Full variable domain (rest looked up from reference TRBV7-3 and TRBJ2-2): GAGVSQTPSNKVTEKGKYVELRCDPISGHTALYWYRQSLGQGPEFLIYFQGTGAADDSGLPNDRFFAVRPEGSVSTLKIQRTERGDSAVYLCASSLTGLAPNTGELFFGEGSRLTVL.

The chain recombines TRBV12-3 or TRBV12-4 with TRBJ1-5; no reliable D call. The CDR3 runs 14 residues. V dropped 2 bases and J dropped 7 bases, with 12 bases sitting between them. The CDR3 region is CASSLFGGNQPQHF. The CDR3 DNA follows: TGTGCCAGCAGTTTATTCGGAGGGAACCAGCCCCAGCATTTT.

This clonotype showed up just a few times. The chain couples TRBV20-1 to TRBJ2-7, with D perhaps matching TRBD1 (8 bases). The V gene lost 2 bases and the J gene lost 0 bases, with 11 bases spanning the gap. This CDR3 is built from 14 residues. From germline, CDR1 is DFQATT and CDR2 SNEGSKA (reference sequence). As DNA, the CDR3 is TGCAGTGCTAGAACAGGGGGGGGCTCCTACGAGCAGTACTTC. The encoded protein is CSARTGGGSYEQYF.

This clonotype was recorded at least ten times. The chain combines TRBV12-3 or TRBV12-4 with TRBJ2-2; weak D call: TRBD1 (8 bases). This CDR3 comprises 15 residues. V dropped 5 bases and J dropped 5 bases, with 15 bases sitting between them. The CDR3 sequence: CASSEGQGGTGELFF. CDR3 nucleotides: TGTGCCAGCAGTGAAGGACAGGGAGGGACCGGGGAGCTGTTTTTT.

The gene calls are TRBV29-1 and TRBJ2-1; TRBD2 matches at 10 bases. After removal of 7 bases from V and 9 bases from J, the junction contained 12 bases not matched to a gene. Germline values: CDR1 SQVTM, CDR2 ANQGSEA. The CDR3 totals 14 residues. The CDR3 sequence: CSALASGSKVEQFF. The CDR3 nucleotides read TGCAGCGCCCTCGCTAGCGGGAGTAAGGTTGAGCAGTTCTTC.

This clonotype was seen at least ten times. This rearrangement joins TRBV20-1 to TRBJ2-1; 9 bases map to TRBD2. The CDR3 is 14 residues long. With 2 bases clipped from V and 6 bases from J, the junction kept 5 bases outside the gene matches. Germline loops: CDR1 DFQATT, CDR2 SNEGSKA (reference sequence). CDR3 in DNA: TGCAGTGCTAGAATGCTAGCGGGGATCAATGAGCAGTTCTTC. Amino acids: CSARMLAGINEQFF.

This clonotype was seen repeatedly, ten times or more. The chain combines TRBV6-1 with TRBJ2-1; 9 bases align to TRBD2. The CDR3 has 15 amino acids. CDR1 and CDR2 from the germline V gene are MNHNS and SASEGT. V shed 6 bases and J 7 bases; nucleotides not matched to a gene: 10. In DNA form, the CDR3 reads TGTGCCAGCAGCAAGGCTAGCGGGACACAAAATGAGCAGTTCTTC. As protein: CASSKASGTQNEQFF.

As DNA, the CDR3 is TGCAGTGCTAGAAGCGGGAGTGCAGATACGCAGTATTTT. Its translation: CSARSGSADTQYF. The V call is TRBV20-1, the J call TRBJ2-3; 8 bases are shared with TRBD2. This CDR3 comprises 13 residues. From germline, CDR1 is DFQATT and CDR2 SNEGSKA (reference sequence). V trimming: 2 bases; J trimming: 4 bases; junction bases outside the gene matches: 2.

This clonotype showed up many times. This sequence joins TRBV18 and TRBJ1-1, with D possibly TRBD1 on 5 matching bases. The CDR3 consists of 13 residues. Deletions cut 8 bases from V and 4 bases from J, with 14 bases between. Germline values: CDR1 KGHSH, CDR2 LQKENI. The CDR3 region has the DNA TGTGCCAGCGTATCGGGGGGGGGCACTGAAGCTTTCTTT. It yields the protein CASVSGGGTEAFF.

This clonotype has more than one count but fewer than ten. The chain employs TRBV5-1 and TRBJ2-1; the D gene is possibly TRBD1 (5 bases). V was trimmed by 0 bases and J by 6 bases, leaving 25 bases between them. The CDR3 runs to 19 residues. Germline loops: CDR1 SGHRS, CDR2 YFSETQ. CDR3 protein: CASSLDKPTGFPQGNEQFF. The CDR3 bases are TGCGCCAGCAGCTTGGACAAACCTACCGGTTTTCCCCAGGGCAATGAGCAGTTCTTC. The full variable domain, rest sourced from reference TRBV5-1 and TRBJ2-1, is KAGVTQTPRYLIKTRGQQVTLSCSPISGHRSVSWYQQTPGQGLQFLFEYFSETQRNKGNFPGRFSGRQFSNSRSEMNVSTLELGDSALYLCASSLDKPTGFPQGNEQFFGPGTRLTVL.

This clonotype occurred many times. The chain joins TRBV5-1 to TRBJ2-3; either TRBD1 or TRBD2 may supply D (5 bases each). Germline CDR1 and CDR2: SGHRS and YFSETQ. Trimming cost V 0 bases and J 4 bases, with 18 bases left between them. There are 17 residues in the CDR3. The CDR3 region has the DNA TGCGCCAGCAGCTTGGTTTTTCGGGACGCGGGCGCAGATACGCAGTATTTT. This sequence encodes CASSLVFRDAGADTQYF.